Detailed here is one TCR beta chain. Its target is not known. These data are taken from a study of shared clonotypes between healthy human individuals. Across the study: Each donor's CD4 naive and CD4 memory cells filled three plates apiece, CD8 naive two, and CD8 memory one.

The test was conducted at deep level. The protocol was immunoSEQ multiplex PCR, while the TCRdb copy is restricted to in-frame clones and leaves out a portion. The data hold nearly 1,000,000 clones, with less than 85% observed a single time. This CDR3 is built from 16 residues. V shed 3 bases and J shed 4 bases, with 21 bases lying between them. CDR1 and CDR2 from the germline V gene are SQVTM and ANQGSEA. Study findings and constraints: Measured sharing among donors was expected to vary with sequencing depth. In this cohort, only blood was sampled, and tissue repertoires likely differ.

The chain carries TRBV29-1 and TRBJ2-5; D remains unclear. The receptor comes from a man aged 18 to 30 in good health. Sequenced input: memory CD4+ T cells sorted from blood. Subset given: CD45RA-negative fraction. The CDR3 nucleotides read TGCAGCGTTGATCAACGTTTAGCCGGTGGGCTAGAGACCCAGTACTTC. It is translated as CSVDQRLAGGLETQYF.